The text below deals with one T cell receptor beta chain. This clone showed up just a few times. Its antigen specificity is not known. No base quality information exists; no much larger clone differs at one position. The data stem from a study of early stage breast cancer tumors (dated by TCRdb to 2016 to 2017). Background for the entire study: Of the 16 invasive breast tumors, approximately 11 were found to be estrogen receptor-positive, progesterone receptor-positive and HER2-negative. About 70% of the 12 ER+/PR+/HER2- tumors were invasive ductal carcinomas, while the other four were invasive lobular carcinomas. On average, each sample got 9 to 10-fold read coverage. Across all samples, 2,700,000 or so templates representing roughly 1 million unique clonotypes were detected. What the work shows at the level of the full study, not this receptor alone: Compared with adjacent normal breast tissue, tumors had higher clonality and approximately 2.5-fold greater T cell density. Chain pairing and functional markers such as CD4, CD8 and FOXP3 were missed by bulk genomic DNA sequencing of unsorted cells. Enriched TCRB sequences shared across patients were found to be mostly commonly generated sequences that were unlikely to play an important role in the tumor microenvironment. Because the cohort was small, a breakdown by tumor subtype could not be done. Repertoires from blood and normal breast were more alike than repertoires from blood and tumor, and in about 85% of the 16 patients, comparing each tissue with blood separated tumor from normal.

Based on the germline V gene, the CDR1 and CDR2 sequences are SGDLS and YYNGEE. From the cysteine up to the phenylalanine, the CDR3 has a length of 16 residues. The only DNA kept is the CDR3, 48 bases in frame from the first base. The V and J ends are trimmed by 0 bases and 2 bases, leaving 11 bases between them. The study profiled bulk TCR beta-chain repertoires in matched peripheral blood, tumor and adjacent normal breast tissue taken from over 15 patients with early-stage breast cancer. Before surgery, about 4.5-10 mL of whole blood was collected into EDTA tubes and then processed within 2 hours. Ficoll-Paque centrifugation in SepMate-50 tubes was used to isolate peripheral blood mononuclear cells. For storage in liquid nitrogen, PBMCs were cryopreserved as aliquots of roughly 1.8 to 4 million cells in about 90% FBS with roughly 10% DMSO. The Qiagen AllPrep DNA/RNA Mini kit was used for genomic DNA extraction.

Each sample was amplified in two independent genomic DNA replicates, using approximately 0.5 ug for blood and about 1.5 ug for tumor or normal breast. Following the manufacturer's instructions, the ImmunoSeq Intro kit was used to carry out TCRB sequencing on genomic DNA. Multiplex PCR was run for about 30 cycles using proprietary primers and spike-in control sequences for absolute quantification. An 87-bp fragment spanning the CDR3 and flanking V and J genes was sequenced with single-end 150-bp reads. Each lane of an Illumina MiSeq using version 3.0 chemistry carried seven multiplexed samples, with two replicates per sample. The authors processed their data as follows. Raw data were processed with the vendor's proprietary pipeline, and both replicates were merged into a single result per sample. To define clonotypes, the study grouped productive rearrangements that shared the V-gene family, CDR3 amino acid sequence and J-gene segment. To compute clonality, the normalized Shannon entropy (Pielou evenness) of TCRB abundances was subtracted from 1. T cell density was estimated by dividing total templates by the number of input cells inferred from the DNA input amount. Total repertoire diversity and clonality were estimated with Recon using default parameters. Clonotypes with over 0.1% abundance in tumor and at least 32-fold higher abundance in tumor than in normal breast were defined as tumor-enriched. What TCRdb holds here is the immuneACCESS table cut down to in-frame rearrangements. Part of the clones is not present; checked against another copy, under half of the missing clones reflect an unresolved V gene, and the others are unexplained. The V and J calls and clone size were taken over from that table, and D and trimming were inferred from the DNA. In this sample the table shows 25,000 to 30,000 clones, 55% to 75% of which occur a single time. Approximately 31% of the sample is taken by the ten largest.

The sequence derives from a person aged 50-59 years with breast cancer. The sample was blood. The chain links TRBV9 with TRBJ2-2; the D gene is possibly TRBD1 or TRBD2, each agreeing over 6 bases. CDR3 region: CASSVVGGPNTGELFF. The DNA is as follows: TGTGCCAGCAGCGTAGTCGGGGGCCCAAACACCGGGGAGCTGTTTTTT.